This TCR beta chain appears in the sequencing data of a study of blood T cell repertoires in COVID-19. Looking at the study overall: Acute and convalescent COVID-19 specimens originated in the United States, Italy and Spain.

Libraries were prepared by immunoSEQ multiplex PCR; TCRdb keeps only in-frame clonotypes and omits some of them. The sample includes 310,000 or so clones, around 90% of them seen just once. With 6 bases clipped from V and 1 base from J, the junction kept 3 bases outside the gene matches. CDR1 is ENHRY, CDR2 SYGVKD, per germline. The CDR3 extends over 15 amino acids. The sequenced material came from peripheral blood. This clonotype originated in a woman aged 45-65 years who had recovered from COVID-19. The chain links TRBV10-3 to TRBJ1-1, with 12 bases matching TRBD1. CDR3 nucleotide sequence: TGTGCCATCAGGGGACAGGGGGCGCGGAACACTGAAGCTTTCTTT. Its translation is CAIRGQGARNTEAFF.